This passage covers 7 T cell receptor beta chains from one sample sequenced in a study of molecular identifiers for immune sequencing clone quantification. TCRdb fed the PCR reads into MiXCR, producing one record per CDR3 protein. This sample has about 640,000 distinct CDR3 sequences, with about 20% found just once. The specimen sequenced was naive CD8+ T cells from blood, with Jurkat cell RNA spiked in. As for subset: FACS-sorted CD8+CD4-CCR7+CD45RA+ naive T cells. These receptors originate from a human donor in good health. Some libraries in this study had Jurkat cell RNA spiked in.

With regard to this clonotype: This could be a read error, since a much larger clone is one nucleotide away. V gene TRBV19 combines with J gene TRBJ2-3; a weak D match, TRBD1 (6 bases). The length of the CDR3 is 14 residues. Germline CDR1 is LNHDA and CDR2 is SQIVND (reference sequence). The CDR3 bases are TGTGCCAGTACCTTGGACAGAAACACAGATATGCAGTATTTT. The encoded protein is CASTLDRNTDMQYF.

This clonotype showed up just a few times. This chain links TRBV2 with TRBJ2-7, with TRBD2 matching 8 bases. This CDR3 comprises 16 residues. Looked up from germline, CDR1 is SNHLY and CDR2 is FYNNEI. J gave up 0 bases and V 5 bases, and 9 bases lay outside the gene matches. DNA of the CDR3: TGTGCCAGCAGTCCCATATTAAGCGGGGGCTCCTACGAGCAGTACTTC. Translation gives CASSPILSGGSYEQYF.

A remark on this clonotype: No conserved phenylalanine or tryptophan is present at the end of the CDR3, so a read error is the likely explanation. The chain employs TRBV4-3 and TRBJ2-7; D not certain. CDR1 LGHNA and CDR2 YSLEER come from the germline V gene. Between the trimmed V and J ends, which lost 1 base and 2 bases, there was a span of 15 bases. This CDR3 is 16 amino acids long. CDR3 DNA: TGCGCCAGCAGCCAAGGGTACGGCGCAAACCCCTACGAGCAGTACTCC. Residues: CASSQGYGANPYEQYS.

A note on this clonotype: A read error may be the cause here, since a much bigger clone is one base away. The chain has TRBV7-9 and TRBJ2-5, with 7 bases matching TRBD2. Germline trimming cut 4 bases from V and 9 bases from J; bases unmatched to any gene: 17. This CDR3 spans 16 amino acids. The germline V gene has CDR1 SEHNR and CDR2 FQNEAQ (reference sequence). CDR3 residues: CASSSGLGESEKAQYF. The CDR3 coding sequence is TGTGCCAGCAGCTCAGGACTAGGGGAGTCGGAGAAGGCCCAGTACTTC.

In the case of this clonotype: A read error is possible here, since a much larger clone lies one base away. The chain uses TRBV15 and TRBJ1-1; D remains unclear. V was pared by 2 bases and J by 6 bases, with 16 bases between. This CDR3 has 15 amino acids. CDR1 LNHNV and CDR2 YYDKDF come from the germline V gene (reference sequence). The CDR3 nucleotides read TGTGCCACCAGCAGATTTGTCATAACTAACGCTGAAGCTTTCTTT. Translating it yields CATSRFVITNAEAFF.

There are many counts of this clonotype. This chain connects TRBV2 to TRBJ2-6, with 7 bases matching TRBD1. There are 17 residues in the CDR3. Per the germline V gene, CDR1 is SNHLY and CDR2 is FYNNEI. V was pared by 5 bases and J by 0 bases, with 7 bases of the junction left unmatched. The CDR3 DNA reads TGTGCCAGCAGTTGGACAGGCCCCACCTCTGGGGCCAACGTCCTGACTTTC. It specifies CASSWTGPTSGANVLTF.

This clonotype was observed at least ten times. The chain combines TRBV4-3 with TRBJ2-7, with TRBD2 matching 11 bases. The CDR3 length is 17 residues. Germline V gives CDR1 LGHNA, CDR2 YSLEER. V gave up 0 bases and J gave up 3 bases; unmatched junction bases: 7. As DNA, the CDR3 is TGCGCCAGCAGCCAAGACCGGGGGACTAGCGGATACTACGAGCAGTACTTC. Translating gives CASSQDRGTSGYYEQYF.